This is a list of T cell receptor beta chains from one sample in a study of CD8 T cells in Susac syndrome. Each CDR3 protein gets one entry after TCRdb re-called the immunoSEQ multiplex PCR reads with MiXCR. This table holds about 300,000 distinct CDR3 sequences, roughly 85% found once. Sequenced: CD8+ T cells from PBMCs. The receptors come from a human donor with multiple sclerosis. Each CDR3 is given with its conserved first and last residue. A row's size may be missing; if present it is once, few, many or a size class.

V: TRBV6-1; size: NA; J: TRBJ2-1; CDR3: CASRILAGILNEQFF
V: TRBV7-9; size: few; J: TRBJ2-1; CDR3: CASSLGTSGGYNEQFF
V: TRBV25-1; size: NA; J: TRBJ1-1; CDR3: CASTQGSTEAFF
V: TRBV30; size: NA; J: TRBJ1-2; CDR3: CAWSTGYGYTF
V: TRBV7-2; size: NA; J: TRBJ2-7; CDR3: CASSLQGGPGGFYEQYF
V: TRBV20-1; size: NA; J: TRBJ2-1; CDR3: CSAIREGINAGASYNEQFF
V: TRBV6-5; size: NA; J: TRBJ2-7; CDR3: CASILYPGPYEQYF
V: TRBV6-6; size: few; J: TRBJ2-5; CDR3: CASSDVGYQETQYF
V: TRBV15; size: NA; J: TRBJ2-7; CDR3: CATSIRGQFLEEQYF
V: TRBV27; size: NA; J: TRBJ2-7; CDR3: CASSLSGEVYEQYF
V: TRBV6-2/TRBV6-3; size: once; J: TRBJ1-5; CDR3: CASSAQRGQWDFHNQPQHF
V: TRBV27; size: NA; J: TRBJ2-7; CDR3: CASSLRGAGCEQYF
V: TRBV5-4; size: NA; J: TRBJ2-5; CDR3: CASSLEAQGRETQYF
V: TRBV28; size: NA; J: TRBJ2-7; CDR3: CASTRELYYEQYF
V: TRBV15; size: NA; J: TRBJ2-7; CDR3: CATSRVGSAGDPYEQYF
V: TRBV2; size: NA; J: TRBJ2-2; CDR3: CASSGAGTSGDTGELFF
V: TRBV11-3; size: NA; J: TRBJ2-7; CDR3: CASSPNVPGEPYEQYF
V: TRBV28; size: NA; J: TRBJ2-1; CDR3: CASSPITPGTSGLYNEQFF
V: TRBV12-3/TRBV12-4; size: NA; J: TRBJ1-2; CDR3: CASGGLGYTF
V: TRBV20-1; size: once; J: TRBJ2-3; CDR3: CSALDRGSTDTQYF
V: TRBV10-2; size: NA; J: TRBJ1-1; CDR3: CASSEFTVNTEAFF
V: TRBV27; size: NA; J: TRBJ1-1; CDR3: CASHLGQRNTEAFF
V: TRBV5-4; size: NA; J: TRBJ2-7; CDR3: CASSGDHEQYF
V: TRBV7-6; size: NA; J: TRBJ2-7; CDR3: CASSRGWGELDEQYF
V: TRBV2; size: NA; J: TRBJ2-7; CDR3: CASKPGPYEQYF
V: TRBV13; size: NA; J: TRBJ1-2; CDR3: CASSSPGAGGYTF
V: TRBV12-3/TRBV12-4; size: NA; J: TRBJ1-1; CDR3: CASSSASGHLDTEAFF
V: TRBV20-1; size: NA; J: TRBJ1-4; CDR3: CSARDRGFSNEKLFF
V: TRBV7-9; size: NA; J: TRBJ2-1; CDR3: CASSLADRVREQFF
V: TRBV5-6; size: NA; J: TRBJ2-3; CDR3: CASGAGGPSDTQYF
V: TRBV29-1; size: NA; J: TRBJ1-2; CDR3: CSVEDAVAYGYTF
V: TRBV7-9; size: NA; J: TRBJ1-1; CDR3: CASSLEPTEAFF
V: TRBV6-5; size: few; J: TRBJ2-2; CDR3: CASSYLTGLAGELFF
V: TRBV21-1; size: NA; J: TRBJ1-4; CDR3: CAGLGQTNEKLFF
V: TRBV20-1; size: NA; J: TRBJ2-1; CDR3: CSATAVLVSSEQFF
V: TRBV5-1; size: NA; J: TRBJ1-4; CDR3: CASSWSQGEATNEKLFF
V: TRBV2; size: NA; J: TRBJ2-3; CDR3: CASSRAGDTDTQYF
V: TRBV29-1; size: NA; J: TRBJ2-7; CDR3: CSAEGYRDRGYKQYF
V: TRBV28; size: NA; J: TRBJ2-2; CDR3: CASSSRKGATNTGELFF
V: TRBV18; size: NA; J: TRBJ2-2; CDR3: CASSLTDSGELFF
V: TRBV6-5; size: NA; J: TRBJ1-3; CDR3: CASSFTGVGNTIYF
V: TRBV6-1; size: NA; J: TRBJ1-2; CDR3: CASTGTGTGYTF
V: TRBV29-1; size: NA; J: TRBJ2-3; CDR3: CSVAGTVLPQRPTDTQYF
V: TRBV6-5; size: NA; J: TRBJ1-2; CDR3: CASSYYTGGYGYTF
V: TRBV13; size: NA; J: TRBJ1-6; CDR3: CASSGQGGDSPLHF
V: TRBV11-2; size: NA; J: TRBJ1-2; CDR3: CASSFGTRPDENYGYTF
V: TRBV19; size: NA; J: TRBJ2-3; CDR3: CASSIVLESTDTQYF
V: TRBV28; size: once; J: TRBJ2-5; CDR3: CASSPTPQETQYF
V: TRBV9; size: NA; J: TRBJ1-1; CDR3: CASSPTSGGLMNTEAFF
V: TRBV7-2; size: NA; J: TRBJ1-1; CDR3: CASSLVEAFF
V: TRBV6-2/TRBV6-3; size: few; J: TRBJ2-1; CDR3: CASSYLAGGYNEQFF
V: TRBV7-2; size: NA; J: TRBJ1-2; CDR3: CASSYREVATIGYTF
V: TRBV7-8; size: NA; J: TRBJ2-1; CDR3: CASSSTGGLNEQFF
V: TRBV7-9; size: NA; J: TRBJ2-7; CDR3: CASSPGGQGYEQYF
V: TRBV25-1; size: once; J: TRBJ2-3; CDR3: CASSEVLAGEGTDTQYF
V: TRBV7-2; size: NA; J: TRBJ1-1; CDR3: CASRTHPRGQDPEAFF
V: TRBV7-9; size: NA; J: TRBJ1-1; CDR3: CASSFLGSFTEAFF
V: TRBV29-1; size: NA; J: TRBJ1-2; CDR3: CSEFGLDYGYTF
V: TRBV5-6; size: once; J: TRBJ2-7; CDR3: CASTSGLAGLSFSYEQYF